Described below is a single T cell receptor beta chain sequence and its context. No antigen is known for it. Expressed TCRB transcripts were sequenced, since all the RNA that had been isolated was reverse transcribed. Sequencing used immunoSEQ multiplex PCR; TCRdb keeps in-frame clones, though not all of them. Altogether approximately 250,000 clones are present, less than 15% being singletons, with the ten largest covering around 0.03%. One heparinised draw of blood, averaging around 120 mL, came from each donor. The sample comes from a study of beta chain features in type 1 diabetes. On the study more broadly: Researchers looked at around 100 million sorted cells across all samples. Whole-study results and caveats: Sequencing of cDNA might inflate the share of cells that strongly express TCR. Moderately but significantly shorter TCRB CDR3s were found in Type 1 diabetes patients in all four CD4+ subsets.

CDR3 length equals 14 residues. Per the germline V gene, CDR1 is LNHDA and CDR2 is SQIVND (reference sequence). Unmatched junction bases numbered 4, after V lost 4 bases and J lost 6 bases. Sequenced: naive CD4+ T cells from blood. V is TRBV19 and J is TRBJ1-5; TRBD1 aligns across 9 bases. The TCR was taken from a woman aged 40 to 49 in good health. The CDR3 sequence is CASSTDRGSQPQHF. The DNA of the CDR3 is TGTGCCAGTAGTACAGACAGGGGGAGTCAGCCCCAGCATTTT.